This T cell receptor beta chain originates from a study of blood T cell repertoires in COVID-19. Study as a whole: Whether acute or convalescent, the COVID-19 samples came from the United States, Italy and Spain. T cells, B-cell-depleted T cells, or PBMCs provided the cDNA or gDNA that served as material.

The CDR3 runs 14 residues. Per the germline V gene, CDR1 is PRHDT and CDR2 is FYEKMQ (reference sequence). Trimming took off 2 bases at V and 1 base at J, with 6 bases between the two ends. This clone was picked up one time. Original methodology: It was from reference gene primer amplification that nucleated cell counts were estimated. The protocol was immunoSEQ multiplex PCR, while the TCRdb copy is restricted to in-frame clones and leaves out a portion. From that table come the V and J calls and clone size; the DNA was used to work out D and trimming. The sample yields 200,000 to 250,000 clones, approximately 85% seen once.

The receptor was derived from a middle-aged man with acute or convalescent COVID-19. The specimen was peripheral blood. The chain has TRBV13 and TRBJ1-3; D not resolved. The CDR3 DNA reads TGTGCCAGCAGCTTACGCGAATCTGGAAACACCATATATTTT. Translated: CASSLRESGNTIYF.